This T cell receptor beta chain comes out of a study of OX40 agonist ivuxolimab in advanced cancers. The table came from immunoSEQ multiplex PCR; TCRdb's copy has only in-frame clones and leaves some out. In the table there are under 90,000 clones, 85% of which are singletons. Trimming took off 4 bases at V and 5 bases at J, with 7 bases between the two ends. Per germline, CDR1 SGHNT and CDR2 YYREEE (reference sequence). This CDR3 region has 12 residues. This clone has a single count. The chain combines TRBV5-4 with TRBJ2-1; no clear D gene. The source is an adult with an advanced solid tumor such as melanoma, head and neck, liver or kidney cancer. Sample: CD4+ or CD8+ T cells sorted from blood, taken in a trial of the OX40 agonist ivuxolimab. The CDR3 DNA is TGTGCCAGCAGCGTACGAAACAATGAGCAGTTCTTC. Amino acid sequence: CASSVRNNEQFF.